This TCR beta chain derives from a study of blood T cell repertoires in COVID-19 (TCRdb year 2020). Describing the broader study: Samples covering the acute and convalescent phases of COVID-19 were provided by collaborators in the United States, Italy and Spain. Deeply sampled blood TCRbeta repertoires from subjects exposed to, actively infected with, or recovered from COVID-19 were included in the dataset. The sample metadata nearly always contained a de-identified subject ID, COVID-19 status, age in years and sex. The prospective study material was composed of cDNA or gDNA derived from T cells, B-cell-depleted T cells, or PBMCs. The samples were drawn from two sources: the first 160 participants of the ongoing ImmuneRACE study, and 1,254 subjects contributed by 6 global collaborators. HLA class I and class II types, where available, came from metadata supplied by the sample provider rather than from assay-based typing. The repertoires were made available in a free public database intended to serve as a resource for research on the immune response to SARS-CoV-2.

The immunoSEQ Assay, a bias-controlled multiplex PCR, was used to amplify TCRbeta CDR3 regions from genomic DNA. Turning to the authors' computational methods: Nucleated cell counts per sample were estimated from amplification of reference gene primers within the assay. To quantify the absolute abundance of each unique TCRbeta CDR3 rearrangement, sequence reads were collapsed and filtered. Productive Simpson clonality was computed per sample as the square root of Simpson's diversity index over productive rearrangements. The immuneACCESS repertoire file appears here via TCRdb, limited to in-frame rearrangements. These files lack a portion of the clones; in checked studies, under half of the deficit traces to unresolved V genes, and the cause of the others is not known. That table is the source of V, J and clone size, and D and trimming were worked out from the DNA. The sample table contains 94,000 or so clones; only one count was recorded for about 79% of them. The ten largest clones add up to 20% to 25% of the sample.

On this clone: It lacks a known antigen. No base quality information exists; no much larger clone differs at one position.

Each collaborating institution followed its own protocols to collect whole blood in K2EDTA tubes. For TCRbeta analysis, collaborator samples were shipped as frozen whole blood, as isolated PBMCs, or as DNA extracted from either sample type. Summary of the overall study and its limitations: The quantity of clinical and demographic metadata differed by source and by participant and was supplied without curation.

The clonotype was recovered from a man aged 55 to 70 with acute or convalescent COVID-19. Material for sequencing was peripheral blood.

The DNA sequence is given as TGTGCCAGCAGCATACCCTTTCAGCAGGCCCCCAACTATGGCTACACCTTC. Translated, it gives CASSIPFQQAPNYGYTF. The V and J segments used are TRBV28 and TRBJ1-2; the D segment cannot be called with confidence. From cysteine to phenylalanine, the CDR3 is 17 amino acids long. Only the CDR3 region is kept as DNA, spanning 51 bases read in frame from base 1. V and J are truncated by 6 bases and 2 bases respectively, leaving an intervening sequence of 22 bases. From the germline V gene, CDR1 is MDHEN and CDR2 is SYDVKM.